These 2 T cell receptor beta chains were all obtained from the same sample, sequenced in a study of T cell responses to AZD1222 COVID-19 vaccine (TCRdb year 2021). This sample's time point label indicates: about 28 days (+/-7) after the second vaccine dose. Libraries came from the immunoSEQ multiplex PCR assay. In TCRdb, the immuneACCESS table is reduced to in-frame sequences with V and J assigned. These tables do not hold every clone; where another copy was compared, an unresolved V gene accounts for under half, and the others remain unexplained. The sample table lists about 160,000 clones, 75% to 95% of them with a count of one. The ten largest clonotypes hold more than 3% of the sample. The sequencing here drew on peripheral blood, taken 28 days after the second AZD1222 dose. The source of these receptors is an adult who received the AZD1222 COVID-19 vaccine.

This chain connects TRBV21-1 to TRBJ2-4; TRBD1, the D gene given by the table, was not confirmed from the DNA. TRBV21-1 is tagged as a pseudogene. The CDR3 extends over 17 amino acids. CDR3 sequence (DNA): TGTGCCAGCAGCACCCGCGGACAGAGTCAAGCCAAAAACATTCAGTACTTC. As protein: CASSTRGQSQAKNIQYF.

The V gene is TRBV25-1, the J gene TRBJ2-4; tentative D call: TRBD2 (6 bases). V was shortened by 0 bases and J by 5 bases, with 11 bases between the two germline ends. The germline V gene has CDR1 MGHDK and CDR2 SYGVNS. The CDR3 totals 15 residues. Written as DNA, the CDR3 is TGTGCCAGCAGTGAATATCGGGGGAACCAAAACATTCAGTACTTC. It specifies CASSEYRGNQNIQYF.